The rows below give T cell receptor beta chains drawn from one sample of a study of T cell responses to AZD1222 COVID-19 vaccine. Here immunoSEQ multiplex PCR was the method, and the copy in TCRdb shows in-frame clones only, minus some. This sample has approximately 76,000 clones, with roughly 80% found just once. The sequencing here drew on peripheral blood, taken on day 0 of AZD1222 vaccination. The receptors come from an adult in good health. CDR3s include the opening cysteine and the closing phenylalanine or tryptophan. The D gene is left open where the match is weak. Part of the rows lack a size; the others show once, few, many or a class for expanded clones.

v_gene	abundance	d_gene	j_gene	CDR3nt	CDR3aa
TRBV2	NA	TRBD2	TRBJ2-7	TGTGCCAGCACCGGTTCGACTAGCGGATCCTACGAGCAGTACTTC	CASTGSTSGSYEQYF
TRBV6-1	NA	NA	TRBJ2-7	TGTGCCAGCAGTGAAGCTAGGGCCGGTCAACTAAACCCCTACGAGCAGTACTTC	CASSEARAGQLNPYEQYF
TRBV19	NA	NA	TRBJ2-2	TGTGCCAGTAGCCCACGACGGCAGGTTGGGACGATAAACACCGGGGAGCTGTTTTTT	CASSPRRQVGTINTGELFF
TRBV6-2/TRBV6-3	NA	NA	TRBJ2-7	TGTGCCAGCAGTTACAGGCCCGGTGGCAACTACGAGCAGTACTTC	CASSYRPGGNYEQYF
TRBV2	NA	TRBD2	TRBJ2-1	TGTGCCAGCAGTGTCCAACTGGAGGGAGGGCGAACTTACACCTACAATGAGCAGTTCTTC	CASSVQLEGGRTYTYNEQFF
TRBV11-2	NA	NA	TRBJ1-4	TGTGCCAGCAGCTTACTGGGGTTAGCTAATGAAAAACTGTTTTTT	CASSLLGLANEKLFF
TRBV7-2	NA	NA	TRBJ1-2	TGTGCCAGCAGCTTTTCGGCAGGGTCGGATCGCACCTTC	CASSFSAGSDRTF
TRBV27	NA	NA	TRBJ1-2	TGTGCCAGCAGTCCCCACTACAGGGACTATGGCTACACCTTC	CASSPHYRDYGYTF
TRBV7-2	NA	TRBD2	TRBJ2-5	TGTGCCAGCCGTAGCGGGAGTGAGACCCAGTACTTC	CASRSGSETQYF
TRBV2	NA	TRBD2	TRBJ2-3	TGTGCCAGCAGTCAACTAGCGGGGGGCCTCACAGATACGCAGTATTTT	CASSQLAGGLTDTQYF
TRBV5-5	NA	NA	TRBJ1-1	TGTGCCAGCAGCTTGGGGGGGAACACTGAAGCTTTCTTT	CASSLGGNTEAFF
TRBV7-2	few	NA	TRBJ1-3	TGTGCCAGCAGCCCAGGACAGCCCCGGATCTCTGGAAACACCATATATTTT	CASSPGQPRISGNTIYF
TRBV5-4	NA	TRBD1	TRBJ1-2	TGTGCCAGCAGCCATGGGACAGGGGATAACTATGGCTACACCTTC	CASSHGTGDNYGYTF
TRBV5-5	once	TRBD1	TRBJ1-5	TGTGCCAGCAGCTTGGCCTACGACAGGGGGCTGGGTCAGCCCCAGCATTTT	CASSLAYDRGLGQPQHF
TRBV7-2	NA	NA	TRBJ2-5	TGTGCCAGCAGCTTCCCGGGGCCAATTGGGGAGACCCAGTACTTC	CASSFPGPIGETQYF
TRBV6-2/TRBV6-3	few	TRBD1	TRBJ1-5	TGTGCCAGCAGCGCTCAGCGACAGGGGGCCCTTTTTAGCAATCAGCCCCAGCATTTT	CASSAQRQGALFSNQPQHF
TRBV10-3	NA	TRBD2	TRBJ2-7	TGTGCCATCAGTAAACTAGCCTCCCGGGGGGATTACGAGCAGTACTTC	CAISKLASRGDYEQYF
TRBV2	NA	NA	TRBJ1-5	TGTGCCAGCAGTGAAGACACTAGCAATCAGCCCCAGCATTTT	CASSEDTSNQPQHF
TRBV10-3	NA	TRBD1	TRBJ1-1	TGTGCCATCAGTGACCCTGGACAGGGGGTTATGAACACTGAAGCTTTCTTT	CAISDPGQGVMNTEAFF
TRBV27	NA	NA	TRBJ2-1	TGTGCCAGCAGTTTATCGTACGGGAGCAAAAATGAGCAGTTCTTC	CASSLSYGSKNEQFF
TRBV7-9	NA	NA	TRBJ1-2	TGTGCCAGCAGCTCCACCGGAGAGTATGGCTACACCTTC	CASSSTGEYGYTF
TRBV11-1	NA	NA	TRBJ2-7	TGTGCCAGCAGCTCGCCGGACGGCCGCGCCTACGAGCAGTACTTC	CASSSPDGRAYEQYF
TRBV5-1	NA	NA	TRBJ1-2	TGCGCCAGCAGCTACGAGGACTATGGCTACACCTTC	CASSYEDYGYTF
TRBV9	NA	TRBD2	TRBJ2-7	TGTGCCAGCAGCGTAGGCGGGGGACCCTACGAGCAGTACTTC	CASSVGGGPYEQYF
TRBV5-5	NA	TRBD1	TRBJ1-4	TGTGCCAGCAGCGTGACGGGCAGGGGGAATGAAAAACTGTTTTTT	CASSVTGRGNEKLFF
TRBV6-2/TRBV6-3	NA	NA	TRBJ1-2	TGTGCCAGCAGTGACCCCCGGGGCATTTTAAGGGACTATGGCTACACCTTC	CASSDPRGILRDYGYTF
TRBV6-2/TRBV6-3	NA	NA	TRBJ1-2	TGTGCCAGCAGTTATGGAGGGTACTATGGCTACACCTTC	CASSYGGYYGYTF
TRBV5-4	NA	NA	TRBJ2-1	TGTGCCAGTCTTTACAATGAGCAGTTCTTC	CASLYNEQFF
TRBV18	NA	NA	TRBJ2-7	TGTGCCAGCTCACCGGGACACGGTCTCTACGAGCAGTACTTC	CASSPGHGLYEQYF
TRBV7-2	NA	TRBD1	TRBJ2-5	TGTGCCAGCAGCCCTCCCGCCCTTGAGACAGGGGGCCAAGAGACCCAGTACTTC	CASSPPALETGGQETQYF
TRBV12-3/TRBV12-4	once	NA	TRBJ1-5	TGTGCCAGCAGCCAGGGTGCGGCTCAGCCCCAGCATTTT	CASSQGAAQPQHF
TRBV20-1	NA	NA	TRBJ1-2	TGCAGCCCCGGGGCAGACTATGGCTACACCTTC	CSPGADYGYTF
TRBV11-2	NA	NA	TRBJ1-1	TGTGCCAGCAGCTTAAAGGGAGGGGGGGAGACTGAAGCTTTCTTT	CASSLKGGGETEAFF
TRBV7-2	NA	NA	TRBJ1-4	TGTGCCAGCAGCTTATCGGGTGAAAAACTGTTTTTT	CASSLSGEKLFF
TRBV5-4	NA	TRBD2	TRBJ2-5	TGTGCCAGCAGCGACGGGACTAGCGGGAGGATTACCGAGACCCAGTACTTC	CASSDGTSGRITETQYF
TRBV27	few	NA	TRBJ1-1	TGTGCCAGCAGTTTATTAGGGGGGGCCACTGAAGCTTTCTTT	CASSLLGGATEAFF
TRBV18	NA	TRBD1	TRBJ1-2	TGTGCCAGCTCACCACCACAGGGGCACTATGGCTACACCTTC	CASSPPQGHYGYTF
TRBV7-8	once	NA	TRBJ1-5	TGTGCCAGCAGCTCGAGGACGGATCCATCTAATCAGCCCCAGCATTTT	CASSSRTDPSNQPQHF
TRBV5-1	NA	TRBD2	TRBJ2-1	TGCGCCAGCAGCCTCCGGACTAGCGGGGGCCAGGATGAGCAGTTCTTC	CASSLRTSGGQDEQFF
TRBV6-4	NA	TRBD1	TRBJ2-1	TGTGCCAGCAGTGAAAGTGCGGGACAGGGCTACAATGAGCAGTTCTTC	CASSESAGQGYNEQFF
TRBV7-2	NA	NA	TRBJ2-3	TGTGCCAGCAGCTTAGCGCTGAGGGATACGCAGTATTTT	CASSLALRDTQYF
TRBV27	NA	NA	TRBJ2-5	TGTGCCAGCAGTTTGAGGGACGGAGGGGCGGAGACCCAGTACTTC	CASSLRDGGAETQYF
TRBV5-6	NA	TRBD1	TRBJ2-7	TGTGCCAGCAGCCCCGGGACAGGGATCTACGAGCAGTACTTC	CASSPGTGIYEQYF
TRBV19	NA	NA	TRBJ1-2	TGTGCCAGTACCGTACAGGGAAGCCATGGCTACACCTTC	CASTVQGSHGYTF
TRBV12-5	NA	NA	TRBJ1-1	TGTGCTAGTGGTTTGATGGGGGGCGAAAGTGAAGCTTTCTTT	CASGLMGGESEAFF
TRBV7-2	NA	NA	TRBJ1-5	TGTGCCAGCAGCCCTACAGGGCTTAGCAATCAGCCCCAGCATTTT	CASSPTGLSNQPQHF
TRBV7-2	NA	NA	TRBJ1-1	TGTGCCAGCAGCCCCATTAGCCTCGCGGGGGCAAAGGGTACTGAAGCTTTCTTT	CASSPISLAGAKGTEAFF
TRBV19	NA	TRBD2	TRBJ2-7	TGTGCCAGTATGGGGACTAGCGGGGTCTACGAGCAGTACTTC	CASMGTSGVYEQYF
TRBV5-5	NA	NA	TRBJ2-1	TGTGCCAGCAGCTTGGGTTTAGGTACCCCATTTGAGCAGTTCTTC	CASSLGLGTPFEQFF
TRBV24-1	NA	TRBD1	TRBJ2-1	TGTGCCACCAGTTCCACAGGGGCCCCCGAGGAGCAGTTCTTC	CATSSTGAPEEQFF
TRBV21-1	few	NA	TRBJ1-5	TGTGCCAGCAGCAAACGCGCGGACAGAAATGTTGGTCAGCCCCAGCATTTT	CASSKRADRNVGQPQHF
TRBV2	once	NA	TRBJ1-5	TGTGCCAGCAGTGATACGGGGGGGCGTCAGCCCCAGCATTTT	CASSDTGGRQPQHF
TRBV7-9	NA	TRBD2	TRBJ2-7	TGTGCCAGCAGCTTAGCGGGACTAATAAGCGAGCAGTACTTC	CASSLAGLISEQYF
TRBV6-5	NA	NA	TRBJ1-1	TGTGCCAGCAGTTACTCAAGGTCCGGGAACACTGAAGCTTTCTTT	CASSYSRSGNTEAFF